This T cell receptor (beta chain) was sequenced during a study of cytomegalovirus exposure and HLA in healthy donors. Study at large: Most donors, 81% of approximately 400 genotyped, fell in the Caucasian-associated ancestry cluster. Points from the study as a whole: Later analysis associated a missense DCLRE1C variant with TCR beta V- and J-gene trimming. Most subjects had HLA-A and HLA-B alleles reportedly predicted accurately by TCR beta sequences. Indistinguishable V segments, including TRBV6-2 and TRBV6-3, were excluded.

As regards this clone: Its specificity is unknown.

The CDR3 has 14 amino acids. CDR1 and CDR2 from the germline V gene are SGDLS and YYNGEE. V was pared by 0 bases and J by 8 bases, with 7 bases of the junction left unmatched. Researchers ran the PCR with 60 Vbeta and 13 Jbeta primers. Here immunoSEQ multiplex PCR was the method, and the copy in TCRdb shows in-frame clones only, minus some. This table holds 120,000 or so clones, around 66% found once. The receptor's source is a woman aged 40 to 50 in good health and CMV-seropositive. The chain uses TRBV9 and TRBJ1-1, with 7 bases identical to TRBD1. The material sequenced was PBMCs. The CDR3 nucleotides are TGTGCCAGCAGCGTAGTTGTTGGCAGGGGGGAAGCTTTCTTT. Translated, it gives CASSVVVGRGEAFF.